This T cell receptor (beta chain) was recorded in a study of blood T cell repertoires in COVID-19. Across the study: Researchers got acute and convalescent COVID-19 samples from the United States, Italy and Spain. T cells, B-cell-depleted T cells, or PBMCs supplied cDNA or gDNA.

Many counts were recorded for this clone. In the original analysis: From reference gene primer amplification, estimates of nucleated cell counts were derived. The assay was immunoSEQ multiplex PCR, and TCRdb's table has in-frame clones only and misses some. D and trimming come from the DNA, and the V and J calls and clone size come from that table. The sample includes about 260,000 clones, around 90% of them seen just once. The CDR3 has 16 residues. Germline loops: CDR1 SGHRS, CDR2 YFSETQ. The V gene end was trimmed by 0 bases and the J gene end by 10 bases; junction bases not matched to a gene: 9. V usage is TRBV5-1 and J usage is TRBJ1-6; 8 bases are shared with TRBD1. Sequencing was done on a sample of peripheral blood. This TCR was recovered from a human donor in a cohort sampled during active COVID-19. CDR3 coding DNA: TGCGCCAGCAGCTTGGAGACAGGGGCAGTGGGGTCACCCCTCCACTTT. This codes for CASSLETGAVGSPLHF.